This T cell receptor beta chain was recorded in a study of cytomegalovirus exposure and HLA in healthy donors. Study background: Of some 360 genotyped donors, 65% to 85% clustered with self-reported Caucasian donors. Whole-study findings and limits: A later analysis found TCR association rates differed by HLA locus, highest for DRB1 and lowest for HLA-C. Sequencing had likely introduced a cluster of highly shared sequence variants as an artifact.

Germline V gene data show CDR1 as SGHDN and CDR2 as FVKESK. This CDR3 has 14 residues. The V gene lost 4 bases and the J gene lost 5 bases, with 14 bases spanning the gap. This clone was counted between two and nine times. No antigen is known for it. The primer mix had 60 Vbeta and 13 Jbeta primers. The data were produced by immunoSEQ multiplex PCR, yet TCRdb's version contains in-frame clones alone and is incomplete. The sample contains 90,000 to 150,000 clones, 70% to 85% of which appear only once. Sequenced sample: PBMCs. The rearrangement links TRBV14 to TRBJ1-2, with D unresolved. The clonotype comes from a man aged 40-55 years in good health and CMV-seropositive. Here the CDR3 DNA reads TGTGCCAGCAGCCTACAGAGAGAGGGTTATGGCTACACCTTC. It translates to CASSLQREGYGYTF.